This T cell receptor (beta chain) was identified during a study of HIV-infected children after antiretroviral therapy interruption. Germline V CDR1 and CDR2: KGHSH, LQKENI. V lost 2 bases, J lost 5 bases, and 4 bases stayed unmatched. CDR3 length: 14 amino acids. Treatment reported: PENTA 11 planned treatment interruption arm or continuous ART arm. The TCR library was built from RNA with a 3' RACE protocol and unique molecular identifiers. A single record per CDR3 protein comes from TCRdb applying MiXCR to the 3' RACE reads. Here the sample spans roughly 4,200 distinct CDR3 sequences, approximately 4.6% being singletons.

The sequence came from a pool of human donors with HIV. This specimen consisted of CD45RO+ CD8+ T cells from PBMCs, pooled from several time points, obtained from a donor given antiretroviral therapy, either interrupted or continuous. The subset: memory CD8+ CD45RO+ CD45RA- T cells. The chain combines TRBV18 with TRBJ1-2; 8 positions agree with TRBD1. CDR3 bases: TGTGCCAGCTCACCAGGGACAGGTTTATATGGCTACACCTTC. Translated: CASSPGTGLYGYTF. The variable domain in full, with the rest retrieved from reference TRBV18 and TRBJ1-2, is NAGVMQNPRHLVRRRGQEARLRCSPMKGHSHVYWYRQLPEEGLKFMVYLQKENIIDESGMPKERFSAEFPKEGPSILRIQQVVRGDSAAYFCASSPGTGLYGYTFGSGTRLTVV.